One and the same sample provided the 21 T cell receptor beta chains below, sequenced in a study of vaccination and CD4 T cells after COVID-19 (dated by TCRdb to between 2020 and 2023). The treatment or condition tag for this specimen amounts to: roughly 10-day PBMC culture with coronavirus spike peptide pools or control peptides (ViraFEST assay). Which antigens these TCRs recognize remains unknown. The library was obtained by PCR. Sequenced on an Illumina iSeq 100. DNA from cultured CD4+ T cells underwent TCR sequencing with the Oncomine TCR Beta short-read assay at the Johns Hopkins FTIC core. The raw public data were reprocessed by TCRdb itself: fastp quality trimming at Q25, MiXCR clonotype calling, in-frame beta chains only. Every entry covers one CDR3 protein and lists the most common genes and DNA from its rows. The sample includes 20,000 to 25,000 distinct CDR3 sequences, with 38% observed a single time. Jointly, the top ten make up about 18% of the sample.

This sample comprised CD4+ T cells from blood, cultured in vitro, obtained before SARS-CoV-2 vaccination. All receptors derive from a human donor who received a COVID-19 vaccine.

The rearrangement uses TRBV10-1 and TRBJ2-3; 9 positions agree with TRBD2. This CDR3 comprises 16 residues. The V segment lost 4 bases and the J segment 1 base; nucleotides outside the gene matches: 6. The germline CDR1 and CDR2 sequences are WNHNN and SYGVQD (reference sequence). The CDR3, as DNA: TGCGCCAGCAGTGCGGCTAGCGGGGCCCGCACAGATACGCAGTATTTT. Amino acid sequence: CASSAASGARTDTQYF.

The CDR3, as DNA: TGTGCCAGCAGTTACCCCTATGGGGCTCTGGGTAATGAAAAACTGTTTTTT. Its protein product is CASSYPYGALGNEKLFF. V gene TRBV6-5 combines with J gene TRBJ1-4, with a possible D match to TRBD1 (5 bases). The CDR3 contains 17 residues. In germline, CDR1 is MNHEY, CDR2 SVGAGI. The ends were cut back, 2 bases at V and 4 bases at J, with 17 bases in the middle.

This clonotype has more than one count but fewer than ten. V and J are TRBV6-1 and TRBJ2-3; a possible D gene is TRBD2 (7 bases). The germline V and J ends were trimmed by 2 bases and 0 bases, with 12 bases remaining between them. The CDR3 has 16 amino acids. Germline CDR1 MNHNS, CDR2 SASEGT. In DNA form, the CDR3 reads TGTGCCAGCAGTGAAAGGGGGGGGCTTAGCACAGATACGCAGTATTTT. Translation gives CASSERGGLSTDTQYF.

Only a few counts were recorded for this clonotype. The V and J genes are TRBV7-2 and TRBJ2-5; 7 bases map to TRBD2. Germline V gives CDR1 SGHTA, CDR2 FQGNSA. The CDR3 is 13 residues long. The trim removed 3 bases at V and 6 bases at J, leaving 4 bases unmatched. The CDR3 region is CASSFSGGKTQYF. The CDR3 region has the DNA TGTGCCAGCAGCTTTTCCGGGGGGAAGACCCAGTACTTC.

This chain links TRBV6-1 with TRBJ2-5, with D unresolved. The ends were cut back, 2 bases at V and 3 bases at J, with 1 base in the middle. CDR3 size: 11 residues. Germline-derived CDR1 and CDR2 are MNHNS and SASEGT. The CDR3, as DNA: TGTGCCAGCAGTGAAAAAGAGACCCAGTACTTC. Protein product: CASSEKETQYF.

This rearrangement joins TRBV5-1 to TRBJ1-1; 7 bases are shared with TRBD1. This CDR3 contains 14 residues. The V and J ends lost 7 bases and 1 base, in that order; junction bases with no gene match: 7. CDR1 SGHRS and CDR2 YFSETQ come from the germline V gene. The CDR3 DNA is TGCGCCAGCGTGTTAGGGGGCGAGAACACTGAAGCTTTCTTT. Translating it yields CASVLGGENTEAFF.

This clonotype was seen more than once but under ten times. The V gene is TRBV6-1, the J gene TRBJ1-3, with D possibly TRBD1 on 6 matching bases. Trimming took 6 bases from V and 6 from J, leaving 15 bases between them. The CDR3 sequence is 14 residues long. Germline V gene lookup returns CDR1 MNHNS and CDR2 SASEGT. CDR3 residues: CASRETGGSNTIYF. CDR3 coding DNA: TGTGCCAGCAGGGAGACAGGAGGCTCAAACACCATATATTTT.

This clonotype is medium-sized. The chain couples TRBV2 to TRBJ1-5; 10 nucleotides line up with TRBD1. The CDR3 loop spans 15 amino acids. The germline gives CDR1 SNHLY, CDR2 FYNNEI. The trim removed 4 bases at V and 4 bases at J, leaving 4 bases unmatched. The CDR3 DNA follows: TGTGCCAGCAGTGGATGGACAGGGGGAAATCAGCCCCAGCATTTT. It codes for CASSGWTGGNQPQHF.

V is TRBV11-3 and J is TRBJ2-1; D is possibly TRBD2 (5 bases). The CDR3 runs 17 residues. V gave up 1 base and J gave up 0 bases, with 13 bases separating them. Germline loops: CDR1 SGHNT, CDR2 YENEEA. CDR3: CASSLGMGGPSYNEQFF. The DNA of the CDR3 is TGTGCCAGCAGCTTAGGGATGGGCGGGCCCTCCTACAATGAGCAGTTCTTC.

The rearrangement links TRBV20-1 to TRBJ1-1; TRBD1 might be the D (6 bases). CDR1 is DFQATT and CDR2 is SNEGSKA in the germline V gene (reference sequence). The V and J ends lost 3 bases and 1 base respectively, with 15 bases between them. CDR3 length equals 15 residues. The CDR3 region is CSARGRGYGNTEAFF. Here the CDR3 DNA reads TGCAGTGCTAGGGGCAGGGGATATGGGAACACTGAAGCTTTCTTT.

This chain uses TRBV20-1 with TRBJ2-7; D unclear. The CDR3 sequence is 11 residues long. The V and J ends lost 4 bases and 5 bases respectively, with 9 bases between them. Germline V lookup: CDR1 DFQATT, CDR2 SNEGSKA (reference sequence). The DNA for the CDR3 is TGCAGTGCTATACCTGCGCACGAGCAGTACTTC. It codes for CSAIPAHEQYF.

The rearrangement joins TRBV2 to TRBJ1-6, with D hard to call. V was clipped by 4 bases and J by 10 bases, with 17 bases between them. CDR1 and CDR2 (germline): SNHLY, FYNNEI. The CDR3 consists of 15 residues. CDR3 loop: CASSVRPGSGSPLHF. The CDR3 bases are TGTGCCAGCAGTGTTCGACCGGGGAGCGGCTCACCCCTCCACTTT.

The chain combines TRBV6-1 with TRBJ1-2; D possibly corresponds to TRBD1 (6 bases). V was cut by 7 bases and J by 4 bases, with 16 bases left in between. Germline assignment: CDR1 MNHNS and CDR2 SASEGT. This CDR3 region has 14 residues. The CDR3 DNA reads as TGTGCCAGCACCCCCCTCGGACAGCTCTATGGCTACACCTTC. It encodes CASTPLGQLYGYTF.

This rearrangement joins TRBV5-5 to TRBJ2-5; 10 positions match TRBD2. V lost 2 bases, J lost 1 base, and 5 bases stayed unmatched. The CDR3 sequence is 16 residues long. Germline CDR1 is SGHKS and CDR2 is YYEKEE (reference sequence). CDR3: CASSLLAGPTQETQYF. CDR3 DNA: TGTGCCAGCAGCTTACTAGCGGGGCCCACCCAAGAGACCCAGTACTTC.

By its share, this clonotype is large (0.1 to 1%). Germline and junction disagree at one end, which may indicate a read error. This chain uses TRBV6-5 with TRBJ1-6; D remains ambiguous. The V gene's germline CDR1 is MNHEY and CDR2 SVGAGI. The CDR3 covers 15 residues. Here the CDR3 reads CASSYSYEGDSPLHF. The CDR3 nucleotides are TGTGCCAGCAGCTACTCTTACGAGGGAGACTCACCCCTCCACTTT.

This clonotype was recorded once. CDR3 coding DNA: TGTGCCAGCAGAGAACAGGGGGTTAGCACAGATACGCAGTATTTT. It yields the protein CASREQGVSTDTQYF. The chain couples TRBV6-1 to TRBJ2-3; TRBD1 matches at 8 bases. The germline V gene has CDR1 MNHNS and CDR2 SASEGT. This CDR3 is built from 15 residues. Losses at the gene ends were 6 bases for V and 0 bases for J; bases not matched to a gene: 5.

This rearrangement joins TRBV5-4 to TRBJ1-1, with D unclear. Deletions cut 5 bases from V and 1 base from J, with 6 bases between. The CDR3 is 12 amino acids. CDR1 SGHNT and CDR2 YYREEE come from the germline V gene (reference sequence). The CDR3 loop is CASSTENTEAFF. The DNA of the CDR3 is TGTGCCAGCAGTACGGAGAACACTGAAGCTTTCTTT.

This chain links TRBV5-1 with TRBJ2-7; 8 nucleotides match TRBD2. Trimming at V came to 0 bases and at J to 0 bases, leaving 2 bases not matched to a gene. The CDR3 is 15 residues long. Germline CDR1 SGHRS, CDR2 YFSETQ. The chain's CDR3 is CASSLEAGDSYEQYF. Here the CDR3 DNA reads TGCGCCAGCAGCTTGGAAGCGGGGGACTCCTACGAGCAGTACTTC.

The rearrangement uses TRBV19 and TRBJ1-1, with D perhaps TRBD1 (6 bases). The V end was cut by 0 bases, the J end by 4 bases, with 9 bases between. This CDR3 has 14 amino acids. CDR1 is LNHDA, CDR2 SQIVND, per germline (reference sequence). The DNA for the CDR3 is TGTGCCAGTAGTATAGATGAGGGGGGCACTGAAGCTTTCTTT. Its protein is CASSIDEGGTEAFF.

This clonotype was seen more than once but under ten times. The CDR3 sequence is CASSFRDMNTEAFF. CDR3 DNA: TGTGCCAGCAGTTTCCGGGACATGAACACTGAAGCTTTCTTT. The gene calls are TRBV6-5 and TRBJ1-1; possibly TRBD1 for D (6 bases). Trimming shortened V by 4 bases and J by 0 bases, and 9 bases separated the two germline ends. Germline lookup yields CDR1 MNHEY and CDR2 SVGAGI. The length of the CDR3 is 14 residues.

The chain couples TRBV19 to TRBJ2-1, with TRBD1 identical over 8 bases. The length of the CDR3 is 18 residues. The germline CDR1 and CDR2 sequences are LNHDA and SQIVND (reference sequence). V shed 1 base, J shed 7 bases, and the junction held 15 bases outside the gene matches. CDR3 in amino acids: CASSIVVVGQGMANEQFF. The CDR3 nucleotides are TGTGCCAGTAGTATAGTAGTGGTAGGACAGGGAATGGCGAATGAGCAGTTCTTC.